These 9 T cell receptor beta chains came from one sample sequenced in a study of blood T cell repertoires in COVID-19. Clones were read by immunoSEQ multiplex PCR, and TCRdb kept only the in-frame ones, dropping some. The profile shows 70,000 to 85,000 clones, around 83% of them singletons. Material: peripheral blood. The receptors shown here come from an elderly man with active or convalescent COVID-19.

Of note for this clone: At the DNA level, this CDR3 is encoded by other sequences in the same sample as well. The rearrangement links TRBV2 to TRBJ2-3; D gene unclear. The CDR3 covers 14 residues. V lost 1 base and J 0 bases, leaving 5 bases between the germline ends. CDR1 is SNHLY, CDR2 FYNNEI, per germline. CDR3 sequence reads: CASSEGRSTDTQYF. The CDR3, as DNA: TGTGCCAGCAGTGAAGGCAGGAGCACAGATACGCAGTATTTT.

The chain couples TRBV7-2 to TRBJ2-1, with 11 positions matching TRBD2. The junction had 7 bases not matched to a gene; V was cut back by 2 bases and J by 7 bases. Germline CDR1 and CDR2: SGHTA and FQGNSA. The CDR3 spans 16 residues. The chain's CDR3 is CASSLRETSGINEQFF. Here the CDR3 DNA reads TGTGCCAGCAGCTTAAGGGAGACTAGCGGGATAAATGAGCAGTTCTTC.

The CDR3 DNA reads TGTGCCAGCAGCGCGACTGGCAGCCAAGAGACCCAGTACTTC. Protein product: CASSATGSQETQYF. The chain recombines TRBV9 with TRBJ2-5; D gene uncertain. This CDR3 comprises 14 residues. V lost 3 bases, J lost 1 base, and 10 bases lay in between. CDR1 and CDR2 from the germline V gene are SGDLS and YYNGEE.

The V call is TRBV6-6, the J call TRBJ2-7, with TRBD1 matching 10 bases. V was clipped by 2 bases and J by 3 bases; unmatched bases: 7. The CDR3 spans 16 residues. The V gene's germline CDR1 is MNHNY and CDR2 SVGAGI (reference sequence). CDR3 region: CASSYPRDRGFYEQYF. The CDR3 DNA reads TGTGCCAGCAGTTACCCCCGGGACAGGGGTTTCTACGAGCAGTACTTC.

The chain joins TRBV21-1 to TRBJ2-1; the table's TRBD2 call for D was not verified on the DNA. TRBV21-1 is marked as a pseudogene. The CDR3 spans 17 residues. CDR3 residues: CASSAPMAGRVYNEQFF. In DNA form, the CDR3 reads TGTGCCAGCAGCGCCCCGATGGCGGGGCGGGTCTACAATGAGCAGTTCTTC.

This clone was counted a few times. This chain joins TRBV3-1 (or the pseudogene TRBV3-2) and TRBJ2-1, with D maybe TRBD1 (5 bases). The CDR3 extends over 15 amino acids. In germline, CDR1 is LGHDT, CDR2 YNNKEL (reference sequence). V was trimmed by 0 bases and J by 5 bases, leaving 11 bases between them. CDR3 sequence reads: CASSQDLGLHNEQFF. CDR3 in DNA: TGTGCCAGCAGCCAAGATTTGGGGCTGCACAATGAGCAGTTCTTC.

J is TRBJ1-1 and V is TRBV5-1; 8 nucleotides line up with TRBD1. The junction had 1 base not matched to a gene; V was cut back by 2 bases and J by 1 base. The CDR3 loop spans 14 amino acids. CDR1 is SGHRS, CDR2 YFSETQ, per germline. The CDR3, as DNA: TGCGCCAGCAGCTTTGGGACAGGGAACACTGAAGCTTTCTTT. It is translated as CASSFGTGNTEAFF.

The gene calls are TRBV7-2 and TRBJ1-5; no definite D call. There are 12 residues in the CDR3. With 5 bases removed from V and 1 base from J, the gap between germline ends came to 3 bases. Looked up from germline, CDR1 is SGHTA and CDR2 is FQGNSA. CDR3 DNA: TGTGCCAGCAGCCCAAGCAATCAGCCCCAGCATTTT. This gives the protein CASSPSNQPQHF.

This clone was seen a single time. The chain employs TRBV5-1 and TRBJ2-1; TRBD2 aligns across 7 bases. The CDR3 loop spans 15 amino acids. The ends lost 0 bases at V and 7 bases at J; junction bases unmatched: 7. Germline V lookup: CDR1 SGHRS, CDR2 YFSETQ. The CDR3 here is CASSLAAGELNEQFF. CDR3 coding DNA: TGCGCCAGCAGCTTGGCCGCGGGGGAGCTAAATGAGCAGTTCTTC.